The 4 T cell receptor beta chains listed next were all sequenced from one sample in a study of blood T cell repertoires in COVID-19. Profiling relied on immunoSEQ multiplex PCR, and the TCRdb table lists in-frame clones only, not all of them. The table includes about 100,000 clones, around 85% detected once. Material: PBMCs or T cells enriched from blood (not recorded which). The receptor source for this set is a woman in her fifties or sixties who had recovered from COVID-19.

The chain carries TRBV19 and TRBJ2-7, with D possibly being TRBD1 (6 bases). Trimming took 3 bases from V and 7 from J, leaving 19 bases between them. CDR3 length equals 15 residues. Germline V gene data show CDR1 as LNHDA and CDR2 as SQIVND (reference sequence). CDR3 DNA: TGTGCCAGTAGTATCGGGCGGACAGACTCTGGTGAGCAGTACTTC. As protein: CASSIGRTDSGEQYF.

The V gene is TRBV6-5, the J gene TRBJ1-1; D is perhaps TRBD1 (5 bases). The ends were cut back, 5 bases at V and 7 bases at J, with 14 bases in the middle. The CDR3 runs to 13 residues. CDR1 MNHEY and CDR2 SVGAGI come from the germline V gene. The CDR3 region is CASSRQPGGEAFF. CDR3 bases: TGTGCCAGCAGTCGACAGCCCGGGGGTGAAGCTTTCTTT.

This chain connects TRBV28 to TRBJ1-5; 8 bases line up with TRBD1. With 3 bases clipped from V and 5 bases from J, the junction kept 15 bases outside the gene matches. Germline lookup yields CDR1 MDHEN and CDR2 SYDVKM. The CDR3 covers 18 residues. The CDR3 nucleotides read TGTGCCAGCAGTTTGTGCCCCCGGGACAGGTACAACCATCAGCCCCAGCATTTT. As protein: CASSLCPRDRYNHQPQHF.

The chain uses TRBV2 and TRBJ2-2; TRBD1 matches at 10 bases. CDR1 and CDR2 from the germline V gene are SNHLY and FYNNEI. With V trimmed by 6 bases and J by 2 bases, 3 bases remained unmatched. This CDR3 spans 15 amino acids. The CDR3 sequence: CASRLTGGNTGELFF. The CDR3 coding sequence is TGTGCCAGCAGACTGACAGGGGGCAACACCGGGGAGCTGTTTTTT. The complete variable domain, with remaining parts taken from reference TRBV2 and TRBJ2-2, reads EPEVTQTPSHQVTQMGQEVILRCVPISNHLYFYWYRQILGQKVEFLVSFYNNEISEKSEIFDDQFSVERPDGSNFTLKIRSTKLEDSAMYFCASRLTGGNTGELFFGEGSRLTVL.